This T cell receptor (beta chain) comes out of a study of blood T cells in healthy people across ages. In the case of this clonotype: Its cognate antigen is unknown.

Using a J-beta primer mix together with a sample-barcoded 5' primer, a second PCR was run for roughly 6 to 11 cycles. TCRdb called the 5' RACE reads again in MiXCR, with one record for every CDR3 protein. The sample lists 920,000 or so distinct CDR3 sequences; around 45% were seen once. Overall study results and limits: Total diversity from one million sequenced T cells was likely underestimated.

The receptor was isolated from a woman aged 60-75 years in good health. Sequencing used blood.

The DNA of the CDR3 is TGTGCCAGCAGCTTAGGGACGATAGCGGGAACAACGGAGCAGTACTTC. Translation gives CASSLGTIAGTTEQYF. This chain uses TRBV13 with TRBJ2-7, with TRBD2 matching over 8 bases. This CDR3 is built from 16 residues. Per germline, CDR1 PRHDT and CDR2 FYEKMQ (reference sequence). Trimming cost V 0 bases and J 7 bases; bases outside gene matches: 11. Full variable domain (missing parts from reference TRBV13 and TRBJ2-7): AAGVIQSPRHLIKEKRETATLKCYPIPRHDTVYWYQQGPGQDPQFLISFYEKMQSDKGSIPDRFSAQQFSDYHSELNMSSLELGDSALYFCASSLGTIAGTTEQYFGPGTRLTVT.